Described below is a single TCR beta chain sequence and its context. In this sample, this clonotype turned up a few times. The clone's antigen remains unknown. No qualities accompany the bases; no much larger clone lies one base away. The source of the sample is a study of blood T cells in healthy people across ages (dated by TCRdb to about 2015). Context from the whole study: In model experiments, roughly one uniquely barcoded TCR beta cDNA molecule per two T cells was captured by template switching. The study measured age-related changes in TCR beta repertoire diversity using deep sequencing normalized with unique cDNA molecular identifiers. The donors were split into four age groups: young (average around 15 years), middle-aged (roughly 39), aged (about 56) and long-lived (under 85). To avoid experimental bias, donors of different ages were randomly spread across the sequencing lanes. Two additional independent replicas of 1 million unique cDNA reads from the same blood draw were analyzed for two donors (one aged 18 to 30 and one aged 80 or older). The full study reports these points: Estimates of total diversity from one million sequenced T cells were regarded as lower bounds and underestimates. Since profiling was done on bulk unsorted PBMCs, naive and antigen-experienced compartments could not be conclusively compared. The percentage of naive T cells measured by flow cytometry correlated strongly with observed TCR beta diversity. Compared with the aged group, the long-lived group had more naive CD4+ T cells, fewer expanded clones and increased TCR diversity, a pattern suggesting age selection. Because the CMV infection status of the donors was unknown, age-related changes in expanded clonotypes may potentially have been confounded. Observed TCR beta diversity per million T cells fell roughly linearly with age, and a significant reduction was already apparent by age roughly 40.

Libraries were constructed by 5' RACE. The listed sequencing device is Illumina HiSeq 2500. The second PCR ran for about 6 to 12 cycles and used a J-beta primer mix along with a sample-barcoded 5' primer. A unique molecular identifier was introduced onto each TCR beta cDNA molecule by a template-switch 5' adaptor carrying 12 random nucleotides. At least 3 million CDR3-containing paired-end reads were obtained from each sample. First-strand cDNA synthesis was performed from all RNA using the Mint cDNA synthesis kit, with priming by a TRBC-specific oligonucleotide. Following uracil-DNA glycosylase treatment, a first 18-cycle PCR with universal primers M1SS and BC2_uni_R was performed on all cDNA. Regarding the original processing steps: For normalization, 1 million high-quality reads, each with a distinct molecular identifier, were randomly selected from each sample. Instead of being binned into consensus sequences, reads with shared molecular identifiers were discarded. MiTCR, with a Q25 quality threshold and the strictest error-elimination algorithm, was used for CDR3 identification, clonotype clustering and error correction. A nonparametric unseen species model using Euler transformation provided a lower-bound estimate of total TCR beta diversity. TCRdb passed the public sequencing reads through fastp at Q25 and MiXCR, retaining productive beta sequences. When rows share a CDR3 protein, they turn into one entry using the most common DNA and genes. The V and J calls were not made by the authors but by TCRdb's processing. For this sample there are 1.6 million or so distinct CDR3 sequences; roughly 32% appear just once. In total, the top ten clones hold about 11% of the sample.

The CDR3 measures 15 amino acids from cysteine to phenylalanine. Only the CDR3 DNA stays, 45 bases, in frame from base 1. CDR1 and CDR2 are read off the germline V gene as SNHLY and FYNNEI. Relative to germline, V is 4 bases shorter and J is 0 bases shorter, with 12 bases between their ends. Systemically healthy Caucasian individuals from Russia, 35 to 50 in total and aged roughly 6 to 95 years, were included as donors. Ten milliliters of peripheral blood were drawn from each donor into EDTA-treated Vacutainer tubes. Ficoll-Paque density-gradient centrifugation was used to isolate PBMCs, with at least 6.5 million per sample. Total RNA, at least 6 micrograms per sample, was extracted from PBMCs with Trizol reagent. The percentages of naive CD45RAhigh/CD27high T cells were determined by flow cytometry on a PBMC aliquot from every donor.

The sequence derives from a woman aged 25 to 39 in good health. Sequences were obtained from blood. The rearranged chain carries TRBV2 and TRBJ2-5; TRBD1 is possibly the D segment (5 matching bases). The CDR3 reads CASSGKSGYQETQYF. The bases read TGTGCCAGCAGTGGCAAATCAGGGTACCAAGAGACCCAGTACTTC.